The source of this T cell receptor (beta chain) is a study of T-cell memory formation after mild COVID-19. Germline trimming cut 0 bases from V and 3 bases from J; bases unmatched to any gene: 10. Germline V gives CDR1 MGHRA, CDR2 YSYEKL. The length of the CDR3 is 18 residues. TCRdb re-derived calls from the 5' RACE reads in MiXCR, one entry per CDR3 protein. This table has 450,000 to 650,000 distinct CDR3 sequences, about a sixth appearing once. This chain uses TRBV4-1 with TRBJ2-3; 9 bases fit TRBD1. The material sequenced was PBMCs or a T cell subset sorted from them (not recorded which). This TCR derives from an adult woman who had mild COVID-19 (a few samples of this study predate the infection). Cell type and time point are not known. CDR3 loop: CASSQEPMGQGFTDTQYF. The CDR3 DNA is TGCGCCAGCAGCCAAGAACCAATGGGACAGGGCTTTACAGATACGCAGTATTTT.